This T cell receptor (beta chain) was captured in a study of CXCR3-negative and CXCR3-positive naive CD8 T cells. Points from the study as a whole: CXCR3-positive naive cells carried more hydrophobic TRB CDR3s than CXCR3-negative naive cells did. Whereas both naive subsets had comparably high diversity, memory CD8+ cells had much lower diversity.

A word on this clonotype: The antigen remains undetermined.

CDR3 length equals 15 residues. Germline assignment: CDR1 LGHNA and CDR2 YSLEER. TRB cDNA libraries were made by UMI-labeled 5' RACE. TCRdb reprocessed the 5' RACE reads and reports one entry per CDR3 protein, with no DNA. The repertoire table contains 140,000 to 150,000 distinct CDR3 sequences. The sequence derives from a human donor in good health. Some clones in this sample may be carry-over from other donors' samples. Material: naive CXCR3+ CD8+ T cells from blood. Subset indicated: CD45RO-CCR7+CD27+CD95- naive CD8+ T cells expressing CXCR3 (TNR3+). This rearrangement joins TRBV4-3 to TRBJ2-7; as DNA is missing, the TRBD2 call by TCRdb cannot be tested. The CDR3 region is CASSQVAGDSYEQYF.